This TCR beta chain was sequenced in a study of PD-1 blockade in classical Hodgkin lymphoma. For the study at large: Nivolumab was given intravenously to patients at 3 mg/kg every 2 weeks. The study's findings and limits: Complete responders showed a baseline diversity that resembled the diversity of newly diagnosed patients. Reported findings placed baseline TCR diversity lower in newly diagnosed patients (compared with healthy donors). Unlike CD8+ TCR diversity, which did not rise significantly by C4D1, CD4+ TCR diversity did.

Time point: cycle 4 day 1 (C4D1), after less than seven weeks of nivolumab. Brentuximab vedotin exposure varied, and every patient relapsed after autologous stem cell transplantation. On this clone itself: The antigen is undetermined.

Repertoires were generated with immunoSEQ multiplex PCR, while TCRdb's copy carries only in-frame clones and drops some. The sample includes tens of thousands of clones, approximately 92% of them seen just once. This material consisted of peripheral blood mononuclear cells (PBMCs), taken before the fourth cycle of nivolumab. This clonotype was sampled from a human donor with classical Hodgkin lymphoma.

This CDR3 reads CASSIAGLAGADTQYF. DNA for the CDR3: TGTGCCAGTAGTATAGCGGGACTAGCGGGGGCAGATACGCAGTATTTT. The rearrangement links TRBV19 to TRBJ2-3; 14 nucleotides match TRBD2. The germline gives CDR1 LNHDA, CDR2 SQIVND (reference sequence). The CDR3 has 16 residues. Losses at the gene ends were 1 base for V and 4 bases for J; bases not matched to a gene: 1.